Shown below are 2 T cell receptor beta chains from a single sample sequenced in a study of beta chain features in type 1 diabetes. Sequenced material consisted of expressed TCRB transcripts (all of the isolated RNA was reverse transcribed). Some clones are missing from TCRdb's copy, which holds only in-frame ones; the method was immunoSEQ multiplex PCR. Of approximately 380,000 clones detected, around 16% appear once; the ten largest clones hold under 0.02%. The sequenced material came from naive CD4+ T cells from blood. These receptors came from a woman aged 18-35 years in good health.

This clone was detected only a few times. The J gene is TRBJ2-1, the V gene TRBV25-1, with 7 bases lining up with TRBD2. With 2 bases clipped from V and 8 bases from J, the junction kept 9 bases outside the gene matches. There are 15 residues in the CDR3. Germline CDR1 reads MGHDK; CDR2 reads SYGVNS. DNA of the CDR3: TGTGCCAGCAGTGAAGGCGGGAGTCTGTCCTATGAGCAGTTCTTC. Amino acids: CASSEGGSLSYEQFF.

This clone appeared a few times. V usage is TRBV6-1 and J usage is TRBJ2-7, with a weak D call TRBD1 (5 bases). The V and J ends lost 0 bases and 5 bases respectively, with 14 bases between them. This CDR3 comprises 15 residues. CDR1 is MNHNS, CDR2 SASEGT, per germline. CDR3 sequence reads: CASSEAPGRVNEQYF. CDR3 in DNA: TGTGCCAGCAGTGAAGCCCCGGGCAGGGTCAACGAGCAGTACTTC.